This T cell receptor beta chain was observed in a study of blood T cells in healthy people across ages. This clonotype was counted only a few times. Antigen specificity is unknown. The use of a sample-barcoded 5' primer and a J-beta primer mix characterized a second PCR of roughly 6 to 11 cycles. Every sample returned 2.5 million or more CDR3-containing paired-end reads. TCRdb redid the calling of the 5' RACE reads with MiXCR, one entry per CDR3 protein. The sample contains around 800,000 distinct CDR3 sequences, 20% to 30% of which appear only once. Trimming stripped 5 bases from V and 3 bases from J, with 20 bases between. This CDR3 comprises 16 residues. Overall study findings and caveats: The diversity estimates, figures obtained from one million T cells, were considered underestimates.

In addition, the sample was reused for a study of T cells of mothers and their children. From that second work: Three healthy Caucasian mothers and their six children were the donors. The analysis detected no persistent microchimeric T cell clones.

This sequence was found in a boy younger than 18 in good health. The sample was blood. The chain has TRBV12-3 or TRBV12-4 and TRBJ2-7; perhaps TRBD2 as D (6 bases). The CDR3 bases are TGTGCCAGCAGTGACTGGAGGGGAATACCATACTACGAGCAGTACTTC. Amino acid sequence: CASSDWRGIPYYEQYF.